These 11 T cell receptor beta chains were sequenced from one sample in a study of blood T cells in healthy people across ages. Then a second PCR, running roughly 7 to 12 cycles, was carried out with a sample-barcoded 5' primer and a J-beta primer mix. TCRdb itself ran the 5' RACE reads through MiXCR, one entry per CDR3 protein. In the table there are roughly 930,000 distinct CDR3 sequences, around 48% of which are singletons. The material sequenced was blood. These TCRs come from a man aged 25 to 45 in good health.

The rearrangement links TRBV11-2 to TRBJ2-7; D is ambiguous. With 3 bases removed from V and 7 bases from J, the gap between germline ends came to 13 bases. This CDR3 spans 13 amino acids. The germline V gene has CDR1 SGHAT and CDR2 FQNNGV. The DNA for the CDR3 is TGTGCCAGCAGCTTCCCAGGCTACAATGAGCAGTACTTC. It is translated as CASSFPGYNEQYF.

V and J are TRBV11-2 and TRBJ2-5, with 14 bases matching TRBD2. Germline CDR1 reads SGHAT; CDR2 reads FQNNGV. The CDR3 sequence is 16 residues long. V dropped 5 bases and J dropped 4; count of bases not matched to a gene: 6. The CDR3, as DNA: TGTGCCAGCAGCCCCGGACTAGCGGGGGGTCTAGAGACCCAGTACTTC. This codes for CASSPGLAGGLETQYF.

CDR3 nucleotides: TGCGCCAGCAGCCAAGTCCCGGGACAGGGAGCAGATACGCAGTATTTT. Translating it yields CASSQVPGQGADTQYF. V usage is TRBV4-1 and J usage is TRBJ2-3; 9 bases agree with TRBD1. V lost 1 base and J lost 4; bases outside the gene matches: 6. Germline V gene data show CDR1 as MGHRA and CDR2 as YSYEKL. The CDR3 length is 16 residues.

The gene calls are TRBV28 and TRBJ2-7; possibly TRBD2 for D (6 bases). Trimming pared 3 bases from V and 0 bases from J, leaving 12 bases between. Germline-derived CDR1 and CDR2 are MDHEN and SYDVKM. The CDR3 has 15 residues. DNA for the CDR3: TGTGCCAGCAGTTTTCGGGCCGGGGGCTCCTACGAGCAGTACTTC. Encoded protein: CASSFRAGGSYEQYF.

The chain joins TRBV5-4 to TRBJ2-1; D is unclear. CDR3 length equals 14 residues. Trimming took 0 bases from V and 7 from J, leaving 11 bases between them. Germline CDR1 SGHNT, CDR2 YYREEE (reference sequence). The CDR3 sequence is CASSLVGSGNEQFF. As DNA, the CDR3 is TGTGCCAGCAGCTTGGTTGGTTCCGGAAATGAGCAGTTCTTC.

The chain carries TRBV3-1 and TRBJ2-1, with D perhaps TRBD1 or TRBD2 (6 bases each). Germline V gene data show CDR1 as LGHDT and CDR2 as YNNKEL (reference sequence). CDR3 size: 15 residues. Trimming took off 4 bases at V and 7 bases at J, with 17 bases between the two ends. Here the CDR3 reads CASSPPNREVNEQFF. As DNA, the CDR3 is TGTGCCAGCAGCCCGCCGAACAGGGAGGTAAATGAGCAGTTCTTC.

The J gene is TRBJ2-3, the V gene TRBV7-3; D is ambiguous. Trimming pared 5 bases from V and 6 bases from J, leaving 12 bases between. The length of the CDR3 is 13 residues. CDR1 and CDR2 (germline): SGHTA, FQGTGA. DNA for the CDR3: TGTGCCAGCAGCCCCTTCTCGGCGGATACGCAGTATTTT. As protein: CASSPFSADTQYF.

The V gene is TRBV4-1, the J gene TRBJ2-7; maybe TRBD2 (5 bases). Germline V CDR1 and CDR2: MGHRA, YSYEKL. V was shortened by 0 bases and J by 2 bases, with 17 bases between the two germline ends. CDR3 length equals 17 residues. This chain's CDR3 is CASSQELGAGLAYEQYF. CDR3 DNA: TGCGCCAGCAGCCAAGAGTTGGGAGCAGGCCTGGCCTACGAGCAGTACTTC.

This clonotype occurred a few times. The chain joins TRBV29-1 to TRBJ2-7; D might be TRBD1 (8 bases). Trimming stripped 7 bases from V and 3 bases from J, with 19 bases between. The V gene's germline CDR1 is SQVTM and CDR2 ANQGSEA. The CDR3 loop spans 14 amino acids. DNA of the CDR3: TGCAGCGCCAGGACAGGGAGGGAGATCTACGAGCAGTACTTC. Protein sequence: CSARTGREIYEQYF.

This clonotype was observed at least ten times. V and J are TRBV3-1 and TRBJ1-1, with 7 bases that match TRBD1. CDR3 length: 15 amino acids. V shed 2 bases and J 0 bases; nucleotides not matched to a gene: 3. CDR1 is LGHDT, CDR2 YNNKEL, per germline (reference sequence). This CDR3 reads CASSQRDSMNTEAFF. The CDR3 region has the DNA TGTGCCAGCAGCCAAAGGGACAGCATGAACACTGAAGCTTTCTTT.

The chain carries TRBV11-2 and TRBJ2-2; D may be TRBD1 (6 bases). The V gene's germline CDR1 is SGHAT and CDR2 FQNNGV. V lost 3 bases and J 5 bases, leaving 10 bases between the germline ends. The CDR3 runs to 14 residues. CDR3 coding DNA: TGTGCCAGCAGCTTCCGGCAGGGGACCGGGGAGCTGTTTTTT. This translates into CASSFRQGTGELFF.